One TCR beta chain is described in this entry. Its matching antigen is unknown. The sample belongs to a study of cytomegalovirus exposure and HLA in healthy donors. Study information: The same platform as the approximately 660 first-cohort repertoires was used for the 95 to 150 validation repertoires, a later analysis reported. Whole-study findings and limits: Testing in vitro showed a few CMV-associated chains specific for CMV antigens. The finding came from a later analysis; first-cohort TCR clusters tended to co-occur in the 130 or so validation repertoires.

TCRdb keeps only in-frame clones here, not all; method: immunoSEQ multiplex PCR. The sample contains about 63,000 clones, roughly 90% of which appear only once. An approximately 130-subject validation cohort, separate from the approximately 720-subject first cohort, supplied the donors. V was shortened by 8 bases and J by 4 bases, with 15 bases between the two germline ends. The V gene's germline CDR1 is MNHNS and CDR2 SASEGT. This CDR3 contains 13 residues. The sample taken for sequencing was PBMCs. The sequence was collected from a young woman in good health and CMV-seronegative. The chain combines TRBV6-1 with TRBJ2-7; D perhaps matches TRBD2 (6 bases). CDR3 in amino acids: CASLDLRGYEQYF. The CDR3 nucleotides are TGTGCCAGCCTAGACCTTCGGGGGTACGAGCAGTACTTC.